One sample yielded the 12 T cell receptor beta chains listed below, sequenced in a study of T cell responses to AZD1222 COVID-19 vaccine. Sequenced by immunoSEQ multiplex PCR; TCRdb stores in-frame clones only, minus some. The data hold roughly 120,000 clones, with 85% to 95% observed a single time. The input for sequencing was peripheral blood, taken on day 0 of AZD1222 vaccination. Receptors originate from an adult in good health.

The CDR3 reads CASSPLGENTEAFF. CDR3 DNA: TGTGCCAGCAGCCCGTTGGGGGAAAACACTGAAGCTTTCTTT. The V call is TRBV7-9, the J call TRBJ1-1; weak D call: TRBD1 (5 bases). The CDR3 spans 14 residues. Germline CDR1 and CDR2: SEHNR and FQNEAQ (reference sequence). V was pared by 5 bases and J by 2 bases, with 12 bases between.

The chain couples TRBV7-9 to TRBJ2-2; 9 bases match TRBD1. Germline CDR1 and CDR2: SEHNR and FQNEAQ (reference sequence). Unmatched junction bases numbered 1, after V lost 3 bases and J lost 2 bases. The CDR3 sequence is 15 residues long. In nucleotides, the CDR3 is TGTGCCAGCAGCTTGGGACAGGGCAACACCGGGGAGCTGTTTTTT. This sequence encodes CASSLGQGNTGELFF.

The gene calls are TRBV27 and TRBJ1-2; D gene ambiguous. In germline, CDR1 is MNHEY, CDR2 SMNVEV (reference sequence). The CDR3 extends over 15 amino acids. The V and J ends lost 4 bases and 8 bases respectively, with 20 bases between them. This CDR3 reads CASSSNGWGKWGYTF. In nucleotides, the CDR3 is TGTGCCAGCAGTTCCAACGGCTGGGGAAAGTGGGGCTACACCTTC.

V is TRBV5-1 and J is TRBJ1-2; no definite D call. The germline V gene has CDR1 SGHRS and CDR2 YFSETQ. Trimming removed 2 bases at V and 1 base at J, with 9 bases between. There are 14 residues in the CDR3. The CDR3, as DNA: TGCGCCAGCAGCTTAAAACGCAATAACTATGGCTACACCTTC. Protein sequence: CASSLKRNNYGYTF.

The chain has TRBV27 and TRBJ1-1; 10 nucleotides line up with TRBD1. The germline gives CDR1 MNHEY, CDR2 SMNVEV (reference sequence). J gave up 6 bases and V 8 bases, and 6 bases lay outside the gene matches. This CDR3 has 13 residues. CDR3 region: CASGDRGRAEAFF. Written as DNA, the CDR3 is TGTGCCAGCGGGGACAGGGGTAGAGCTGAAGCTTTCTTT.

V and J are TRBV4-1 and TRBJ2-7; 10 positions match TRBD1. This CDR3 contains 16 residues. Per germline, CDR1 MGHRA and CDR2 YSYEKL. V dropped 2 bases and J dropped 1; count of bases not matched to a gene: 5. This chain's CDR3 is CASSQKTGGLSYEQYF. CDR3 DNA: TGCGCCAGCAGCCAAAAGACAGGGGGCCTATCCTACGAGCAGTACTTC.

The chain uses TRBV19 and TRBJ2-7; TRBD2 aligns across 8 bases. The CDR3 contains 15 residues. The J segment lost 5 bases and the V segment lost 4 bases, leaving 10 bases of the junction unmatched. Germline V gene lookup returns CDR1 LNHDA and CDR2 SQIVND (reference sequence). This CDR3 reads CASSTFIGLANEQYF. The CDR3 DNA reads as TGTGCCAGTAGTACCTTTATTGGACTAGCTAACGAGCAGTACTTC. Using reference TRBV19 and TRBJ2-7 for the parts outside the CDR3, the full variable domain is DGGITQSPKYLFRKEGQNVTLSCEQNLNHDAMYWYRQDPGQGLRLIYYSQIVNDFQKGDIAEGYSVSREKKESFPLTVTSAQKNPTAFYLCASSTFIGLANEQYFGPGTRLTVT.

A few counts support this clone. This chain uses TRBV15 with TRBJ1-4; D may be TRBD1 (6 bases). CDR1 is LNHNV, CDR2 YYDKDF, per germline (reference sequence). CDR3 size: 17 residues. V was cut by 1 base and J by 4 bases, with 16 bases left in between. In DNA, the CDR3 is TGTGCCACCAGCAGAGTTAATGGGGGGCGCGTTAATGAAAAACTGTTTTTT. Translating gives CATSRVNGGRVNEKLFF.

The chain couples TRBV29-1 to TRBJ2-7; D is undetermined. This CDR3 is built from 11 residues. V lost 5 bases and J 0 bases, leaving 5 bases between the germline ends. The germline V gene has CDR1 SQVTM and CDR2 ANQGSEA. CDR3: CSVFFSYEQYF. The CDR3 bases are TGCAGCGTTTTCTTCTCCTACGAGCAGTACTTC.

The V call is TRBV2, the J call TRBJ2-7, with 10 nucleotides matching TRBD1. With 9 bases clipped from V and 3 bases from J, the junction kept 2 bases outside the gene matches. Per the germline V gene, CDR1 is SNHLY and CDR2 is FYNNEI. This CDR3 has 12 amino acids. CDR3 protein: CASWTGGYEQYF. CDR3 nucleotides: TGTGCCAGTTGGACAGGGGGCTACGAGCAGTACTTC.

The chain is built from TRBV4-1 and TRBJ2-2; a possible D gene is TRBD2 (5 bases). The CDR3 length is 14 residues. V shed 0 bases and J shed 6 bases, with 8 bases lying between them. In germline, CDR1 is MGHRA, CDR2 YSYEKL. Here the CDR3 DNA reads TGCGCCAGCAGCCAAGATCGGGGTCCCGGGGAGCTGTTTTTT. Its translation is CASSQDRGPGELFF.

The V gene is TRBV29-1, the J gene TRBJ2-5, with D possibly being TRBD2 (6 bases). Germline V gene sequence: CDR1 SQVTM, CDR2 ANQGSEA. V was cut by 0 bases and J by 3 bases, with 11 bases left in between. The CDR3 runs 14 residues. CDR3 loop: CSVEDRGGKETQYF. DNA for the CDR3: TGCAGCGTTGAAGATCGCGGCGGGAAAGAGACCCAGTACTTC.